A selection of T cell receptor beta chains follows, all from one sample in a study of CD8 T cells in Susac syndrome. Each CDR3 protein gets one entry after TCRdb re-called the immunoSEQ multiplex PCR reads with MiXCR. The table lists about 290,000 distinct CDR3 sequences, almost 85% of them singletons. Sample: CD8+ T cells from PBMCs. These TCRs come from a human donor with multiple sclerosis. CDR3s include the opening cysteine and the closing phenylalanine or tryptophan. Fields, in order: CDR3 length, D gene, V gene, CDR3 protein. The D gene is left open where the match is weak.

cdr3_length: 15; d_call: TRBD1; v_call: TRBV3-1; cdr3_aa: CASSLITGGGQTQYF
cdr3_length: 15; d_call: NA; v_call: TRBV4-3; cdr3_aa: CASSQVGGATYEQYF
cdr3_length: 15; d_call: NA; v_call: TRBV19; cdr3_aa: CASSITPPGAGGYTF
cdr3_length: 13; d_call: NA; v_call: TRBV27; cdr3_aa: CASSLGGSYEQYF
cdr3_length: 13; d_call: NA; v_call: TRBV5-4; cdr3_aa: CASNYGQYNEQFF
cdr3_length: 11; d_call: NA; v_call: TRBV30; cdr3_aa: CAGDSNNEQFF
cdr3_length: 13; d_call: NA; v_call: TRBV27; cdr3_aa: CASSQLPGDRWFF
cdr3_length: 16; d_call: TRBD2; v_call: TRBV12-3/TRBV12-4; cdr3_aa: CASRQGLAGVQETQYF
cdr3_length: 15; d_call: TRBD2; v_call: TRBV29-1; cdr3_aa: CSVGSGSIGTDTQYF
cdr3_length: 15; d_call: NA; v_call: TRBV28; cdr3_aa: CASSLVGRAGETQYF
cdr3_length: 13; d_call: TRBD1; v_call: TRBV11-3; cdr3_aa: CARKQGAPETQYF
cdr3_length: 16; d_call: TRBD2; v_call: TRBV27; cdr3_aa: CASSPQLAGGGETQYF
cdr3_length: 16; d_call: TRBD2; v_call: TRBV5-4; cdr3_aa: CASSGPAGVGTDTQYF
cdr3_length: 14; d_call: TRBD2; v_call: TRBV7-6; cdr3_aa: CASPGGRDYNEQFF
cdr3_length: 15; d_call: TRBD1; v_call: TRBV20-1; cdr3_aa: CSASRGTGNTGELFF
cdr3_length: 17; d_call: TRBD2; v_call: TRBV19; cdr3_aa: CASSVDGAGGPTDTQYF
cdr3_length: 14; d_call: TRBD2; v_call: TRBV15; cdr3_aa: CATASSGSQETQYF
cdr3_length: 16; d_call: TRBD2; v_call: TRBV28; cdr3_aa: CASSLPRTSGKETQYF
cdr3_length: 14; d_call: NA; v_call: TRBV5-6; cdr3_aa: CASSWQGAAQPQHF
cdr3_length: 15; d_call: NA; v_call: TRBV6-5; cdr3_aa: CASSFLARSTDTQYF
cdr3_length: 16; d_call: TRBD1; v_call: TRBV7-9; cdr3_aa: CASSHRTGAMFDEQFF
cdr3_length: 15; d_call: TRBD2; v_call: TRBV10-3; cdr3_aa: CAISTGTTAADTQYF
cdr3_length: 14; d_call: NA; v_call: TRBV27; cdr3_aa: CASTFSSGANVLTF
cdr3_length: 15; d_call: NA; v_call: TRBV28; cdr3_aa: CASSLKAGLAGELFF
cdr3_length: 14; d_call: TRBD2; v_call: TRBV6-2/TRBV6-3; cdr3_aa: CASHHGTSGNEQFF
cdr3_length: 13; d_call: NA; v_call: TRBV24-1; cdr3_aa: CATSDLWGYEQYF
cdr3_length: 14; d_call: NA; v_call: TRBV6-2/TRBV6-3; cdr3_aa: CASSPFGLYYEQYF
cdr3_length: 16; d_call: NA; v_call: TRBV27; cdr3_aa: CASSLVPFSGANVLTF
cdr3_length: 14; d_call: NA; v_call: TRBV6-6; cdr3_aa: CASSYPPPDSPLHF